This T cell receptor (beta chain) was recovered during a study of shared clonotypes between healthy human individuals. CD45RO-negative cells were positively selected for CCR7, leaving out terminally differentiated effector memory CD45RA+ cells. Overall study results and limits: What limited the represented genetic and exposure-history diversity was the small number of donors. Memory subsets generally showed smaller estimated richness than naive subsets did.

V lost 2 bases to trimming and J lost 1 base, with 12 bases between them. The CDR3 length is 15 residues. Germline V gene data show CDR1 as PRHDT and CDR2 as FYEKMQ (reference sequence). The assay was immunoSEQ multiplex PCR, and TCRdb's table has in-frame clones only and misses some. The sample includes around 1.9 million clones, over 85% of them seen just once. With regard to this clone: The antigen is undetermined.

The sequenced sample consisted of naive CD8+ T cells from PBMCs. The rearrangement uses TRBV13 and TRBJ2-7; D is undetermined. This receptor was identified in a man in his late teens or twenties in good health. Some clones in this sample may be carry-over from other donors' samples. The DNA for the CDR3 is TGTGCCAGCAGCTTACGGCTGGTTGGGTCCTACGAGCAGTACTTC. Translating gives CASSLRLVGSYEQYF.